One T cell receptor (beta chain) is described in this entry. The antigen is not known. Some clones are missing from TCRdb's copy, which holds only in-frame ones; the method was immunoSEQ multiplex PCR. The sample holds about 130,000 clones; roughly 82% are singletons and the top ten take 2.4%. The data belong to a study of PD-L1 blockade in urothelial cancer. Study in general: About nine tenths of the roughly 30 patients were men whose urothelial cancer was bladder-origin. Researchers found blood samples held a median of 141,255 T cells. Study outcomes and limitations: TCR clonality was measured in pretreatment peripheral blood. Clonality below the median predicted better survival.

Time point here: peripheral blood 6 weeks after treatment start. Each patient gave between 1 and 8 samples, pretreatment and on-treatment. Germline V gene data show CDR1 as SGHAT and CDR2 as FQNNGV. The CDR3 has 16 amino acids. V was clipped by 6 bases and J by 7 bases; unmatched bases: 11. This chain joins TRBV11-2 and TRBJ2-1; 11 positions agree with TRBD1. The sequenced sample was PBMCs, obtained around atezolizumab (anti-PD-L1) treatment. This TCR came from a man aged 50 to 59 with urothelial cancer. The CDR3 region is CASSQMDRGRRNEQFF. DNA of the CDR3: TGTGCCAGCAGTCAAATGGACAGGGGGCGACGGAATGAGCAGTTCTTC.